This TCR beta chain derives from a study of cytomegalovirus exposure and HLA in healthy donors. Study information: A prior analysis found more than 90 million unique TCR beta sequences from around 180 million T cells. Findings and limits, study-wide: As immune exposure information, only CMV serostatus was available.

This PCR relied on a set of 60 Vbeta primers and 13 Jbeta primers. Data came from immunoSEQ multiplex PCR; TCRdb stores just in-frame clones and leaves some out. The sample holds around 170,000 clones, approximately 80% seen once. A remark on this clone: Its antigen is not identified.

The length of the CDR3 is 13 residues. V lost 9 bases and J 8 bases, leaving 19 bases between the germline ends. Germline V gene data show CDR1 as LNHDA and CDR2 as SQIVND (reference sequence). The sequencing sample was made of PBMCs. The chain joins TRBV19 to TRBJ1-2; D remains ambiguous. This TCR came from a woman younger than 35 in good health and CMV-seronegative. CDR3 loop: CASREGLLRGYTF. CDR3 DNA: TGTGCCAGCCGCGAGGGCTTATTGAGAGGCTACACCTTC.